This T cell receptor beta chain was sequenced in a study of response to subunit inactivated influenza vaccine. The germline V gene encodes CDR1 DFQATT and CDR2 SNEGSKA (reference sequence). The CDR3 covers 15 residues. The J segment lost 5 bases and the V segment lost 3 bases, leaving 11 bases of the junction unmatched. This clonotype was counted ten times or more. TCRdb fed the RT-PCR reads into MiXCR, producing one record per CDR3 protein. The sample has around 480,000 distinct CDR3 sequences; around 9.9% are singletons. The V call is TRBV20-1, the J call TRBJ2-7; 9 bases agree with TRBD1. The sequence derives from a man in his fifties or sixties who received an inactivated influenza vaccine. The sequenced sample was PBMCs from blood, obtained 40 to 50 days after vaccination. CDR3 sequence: CSARFSGTGPHEQYF. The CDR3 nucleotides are TGCAGTGCTAGGTTCTCCGGGACAGGGCCCCACGAGCAGTACTTC.